This T cell receptor (beta chain) originates from a study of cytomegalovirus exposure and HLA in healthy donors. Study-level information: In a previous analysis, nearly 120 million unique TCR beta sequences were found from some 180 million T cells.

On this clone itself: Its antigen is unknown.

Study-wide findings and caveats: In a later analysis, HLA-associated beta chains showed higher expansion and lower generation probabilities than comparable chains. Later on, a genetic analysis was performed. It linked a missense variant in DCLRE1C with V- and J-gene trimming of TCR beta.

The PCR employed 60 Vbeta primers together with 13 Jbeta primers. Assay used: immunoSEQ multiplex PCR; TCRdb lists only in-frame clones, some missing. The repertoire holds 200,000 to 250,000 clones, roughly 84% seen once, with around 1.7% in the top ten. Germline V gene lookup returns CDR1 MGHRA and CDR2 YSYEKL. J lost 0 bases, V lost 2 bases, and 4 bases had no gene match. The CDR3 runs to 15 residues. The chain carries TRBV4-1 and TRBJ2-7, with 7 bases fitting TRBD1. The sample was PBMCs. This sequence originates from a man between 50 and 59 years old in good health and CMV-seronegative. The CDR3 protein is CASSQPGQRSYEQYF. CDR3 coding DNA: TGCGCCAGCAGCCAACCGGGACAGCGCTCCTACGAGCAGTACTTC.